This T cell receptor beta chain was observed in a study of T cell responses to AZD1222 COVID-19 vaccine. Study summary: Pooling covered second doses at about 4 or about 12 weeks.

Profiling relied on immunoSEQ multiplex PCR, and the TCRdb table lists in-frame clones only, not all of them. The data show some 150,000 clones, about nine tenths seen once. With 6 bases clipped from V and 7 bases from J, the junction kept 10 bases outside the gene matches. CDR1 LNHDA and CDR2 SQIVND come from the germline V gene (reference sequence). The CDR3 has 14 amino acids. Concerning this clone: The antigen remains unidentified.

Study-wide points: Unmutated variant regions are reportedly the target of nearly half of TCRs that are spike-specific.

Sequencing was performed on peripheral blood, taken on day 0 of AZD1222 vaccination. This chain joins TRBV19 and TRBJ2-7; TRBD1 agrees at 9 bases. The TCR was taken from an adult in good health. The CDR3 sequence is CASSAATGGYEQYF. Written as DNA, the CDR3 is TGTGCCAGTAGCGCCGCTACAGGGGGCTATGAGCAGTACTTC.